The 9 T cell receptor beta chains in this list originate from one sample, sequenced in a study of neoadjuvant nivolumab and ipilimumab in lung cancer (dated by TCRdb to the early 2020s). The library relied on the immunoSEQ multiplex PCR assay. Drawn from immuneACCESS, this table holds only the in-frame rearrangements with V and J called that TCRdb kept. Clones are partly lost; checked studies trace under half to an unresolved V gene and leave the rest unexplained. Counted in this sample were fewer than 25,000 clones; 82% of them appeared once. Together, the top ten hold approximately 22% of the sample. The time point label for this specimen denotes: pretherapy, before neoadjuvant immune checkpoint inhibitors. This sample comprised peripheral blood, obtained before neoadjuvant nivolumab, alone or with ipilimumab. Receptor source: an adult with non-small cell lung cancer.

The chain combines TRBV18 with TRBJ2-1; the D is unclear. This CDR3 contains 14 residues. V gave up 5 bases and J gave up 0 bases, with 8 bases separating them. From germline, CDR1 is KGHSH and CDR2 LQKENI. The DNA of the CDR3 is TGTGCCAGCTCAACTGGGGACTCCTACAATGAGCAGTTCTTC. This translates into CASSTGDSYNEQFF.

V gene TRBV18 combines with J gene TRBJ2-5; possible D gene TRBD1, 5 bases. CDR1 is KGHSH and CDR2 is LQKENI in the germline V gene. The CDR3 has 14 residues. V was clipped by 3 bases and J by 2 bases, with 10 bases between them. This CDR3 is CASSPWQGQETQYF. The DNA for the CDR3 is TGTGCCAGCTCACCTTGGCAGGGACAAGAGACCCAGTACTTC.

The chain joins TRBV10-2 to TRBJ1-1; D is undetermined. The V end lost 3 bases, the J end lost 1 base, and 9 bases lay between the germline ends. The CDR3 contains 14 residues. In germline, CDR1 is WSHSY, CDR2 SAAADI. CDR3 sequence (DNA): TGCGCCAGCAGTGAAAGATACAAGAACACTGAAGCTTTCTTT. This sequence encodes CASSERYKNTEAFF.

The rearrangement joins TRBV4-1 to TRBJ2-5; no reliable D call. The CDR3 consists of 15 residues. Germline assignment: CDR1 MGHRA and CDR2 YSYEKL. V shed 1 base and J shed 4 bases, with 13 bases lying between them. The chain's CDR3 is CASSQAGRVGETQYF. The CDR3 region has the DNA TGCGCCAGCAGCCAAGCAGGACGGGTAGGAGAGACCCAGTACTTC.

The chain combines TRBV5-1 with TRBJ2-1; 7 nucleotides match TRBD2. This CDR3 has 15 residues. Germline V CDR1 and CDR2: SGHRS, YFSETQ. V shed 3 bases and J 7 bases; nucleotides not matched to a gene: 10. CDR3 sequence: CASSWGGSGENEQFF. The CDR3 nucleotides read TGCGCCAGCAGCTGGGGGGGGAGTGGGGAAAATGAGCAGTTCTTC. The full variable domain, completed using reference TRBV5-1 and TRBJ2-1, is KAGVTQTPRYLIKTRGQQVTLSCSPISGHRSVSWYQQTPGQGLQFLFEYFSETQRNKGNFPGRFSGRQFSNSRSEMNVSTLELGDSALYLCASSWGGSGENEQFFGPGTRLTVL.

The chain employs TRBV7-3 and TRBJ2-3; weak D call: TRBD2 (5 bases). The CDR3 is 15 residues long. Germline values: CDR1 SGHTA, CDR2 FQGTGA. The germline V and J ends were trimmed by 5 bases and 1 base, with 13 bases remaining between them. As DNA, the CDR3 is TGTGCCAGCAGCAAACTAGGATCCGGCACAGATACGCAGTATTTT. It encodes CASSKLGSGTDTQYF.

V gene TRBV7-9 combines with J gene TRBJ1-2, with D perhaps matching TRBD1 (6 bases). CDR1 and CDR2 from the germline V gene are SEHNR and FQNEAQ (reference sequence). V was shortened by 5 bases and J by 0 bases, with 22 bases between the two germline ends. The CDR3 runs 18 residues. This chain's CDR3 is CASSENPGIRGTNYGYTF. As DNA, the CDR3 is TGTGCCAGCAGCGAAAATCCAGGCATCAGGGGAACTAACTATGGCTACACCTTC.

The chain uses TRBV11-2 and TRBJ2-5; TRBD1 matches at 7 bases. CDR1 is SGHAT, CDR2 FQNNGV, per germline. The CDR3 spans 13 residues. Losses at the gene ends were 5 bases for V and 5 bases for J; bases not matched to a gene: 5. For the CDR3, the DNA is TGTGCCAGCAGCCGCGACAGGGAGGAGACCCAGTACTTC. The encoded protein is CASSRDREETQYF.

CDR3 loop: CASSLGDRMNTEAFF. The CDR3 DNA is TGTGCCAGCAGCTTAGGGGACAGAATGAACACTGAAGCTTTCTTT. The V and J genes are TRBV13 and TRBJ1-1; D is possibly TRBD1 (6 bases). Germline CDR1 reads PRHDT; CDR2 reads FYEKMQ (reference sequence). This CDR3 contains 15 residues. Trimming cost V 0 bases and J 0 bases, with 8 bases left between them.